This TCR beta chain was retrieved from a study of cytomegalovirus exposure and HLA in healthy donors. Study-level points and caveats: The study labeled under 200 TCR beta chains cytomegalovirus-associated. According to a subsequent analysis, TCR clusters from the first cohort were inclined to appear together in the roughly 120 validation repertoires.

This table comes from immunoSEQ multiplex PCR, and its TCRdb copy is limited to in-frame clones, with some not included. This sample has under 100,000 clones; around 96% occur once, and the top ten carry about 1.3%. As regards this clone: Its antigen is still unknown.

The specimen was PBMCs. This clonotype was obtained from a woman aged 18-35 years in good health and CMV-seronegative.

In DNA, the CDR3 is TGTGCCAGCACCCCCGGGGAGGGCCTTCGGGAGCAGTACTTC. Its protein is CASTPGEGLREQYF. V and J are TRBV7-9 and TRBJ2-7; 7 bases agree with TRBD2. Looked up from germline, CDR1 is SEHNR and CDR2 is FQNEAQ (reference sequence). The CDR3 is 14 amino acids. V was clipped by 7 bases and J by 7 bases; unmatched bases: 13.